This is a list of T cell receptor beta chains from one sample in a study of OX40 agonist ivuxolimab in advanced cancers. The table came from immunoSEQ multiplex PCR; TCRdb's copy has only in-frame clones and leaves some out. The sample records about 130,000 clones, 85% to 95% being singletons. Sequencing used CD4+ or CD8+ T cells sorted from blood, obtained in a trial of the OX40 agonist ivuxolimab. The origin of the receptors is an adult with an advanced solid tumor such as melanoma, head and neck, liver or kidney cancer. The CDR3 runs from the conserved cysteine through the conserved F or W. The D gene is left open where the match is weak. Only some rows state a clone size, as once, few, many or a class for expanded clones.

>NA|NA|TRBV29-1|TRBJ2-1
TGCAGCGTTTCTGACCCGTCGACCTACAATGAGCAGTTCTTC
CSVSDPSTYNEQFF
>NA|TRBD2|TRBV4-3|TRBJ2-2
TGCGCCAGCAGCCCTGGACTAGCGGGAACAAACACCGGGGAGCTGTTTTTT
CASSPGLAGTNTGELFF
>NA|TRBD2|TRBV9|TRBJ2-1
TGTGCCAGCAGCGTAGGCGGGAGGGCCGGCAATGAGCAGTTCTTC
CASSVGGRAGNEQFF
>NA|NA|TRBV6-5|TRBJ1-2
TGTGCCAGCAGTTACGGCCCAGTTGTCTATGGCTACACCTTC
CASSYGPVVYGYTF
>NA|NA|TRBV30|TRBJ1-3
TGTGCCTGGAGTGTAAGTGTGTTCTCTGGAAACACCATATATTTT
CAWSVSVFSGNTIYF
>NA|TRBD1|TRBV6-5|TRBJ2-7
TGTGCCAGCAGTTACGCGGGACAGGGATGGCCCTACGAGCAGTACTTC
CASSYAGQGWPYEQYF
>NA|NA|TRBV15|TRBJ1-1
TGTGCCACCAGCAGAGGAATGGGGCGGGAGGGGAACACTGAAGCTTTCTTT
CATSRGMGREGNTEAFF
>NA|TRBD1|TRBV7-2|TRBJ1-1
TGTGCCAGCACCCCGGGACAGGCGAACACTGAAGCTTTCTTT
CASTPGQANTEAFF
>NA|NA|TRBV12-5|TRBJ2-3
TGTGCTAGTGGTTTGAGGCAGGGATACACAGATACGCAGTATTTT
CASGLRQGYTDTQYF
>NA|TRBD1|TRBV28|TRBJ1-1
TGTGCCAGCAGGCAGGGACAGGGGGTTATTCCAGCTTTCTTT
CASRQGQGVIPAFF
>NA|NA|TRBV21-1|TRBJ2-7
TGTGCCAGTAGCAGTGGACACAGATACGAGCAGTACTTC
CASSSGHRYEQYF
>NA|TRBD1|TRBV6-5|TRBJ1-4
TGTGCCAGCAGTCCCAGACAGGGTCTCGGTGAAAAACTGTTTTTT
CASSPRQGLGEKLFF
>NA|NA|TRBV27|TRBJ2-2
TGTGCCAGCAGTTTACAGTGGAAGGGGGGCACCGGGGAGCTGTTTTTT
CASSLQWKGGTGELFF
>NA|NA|TRBV6-1|TRBJ1-1
TGTGCCAGCAGTGAGGCGGGCAGGTACACTGAAGCTTTCTTT
CASSEAGRYTEAFF
>NA|TRBD1|TRBV28|TRBJ1-1
TGTGCCAGCAACCCTCCCGGACAGGGGAACACTGAAGCTTTCTTT
CASNPPGQGNTEAFF
>NA|NA|TRBV5-1|TRBJ1-1
TGCGCCAGCAGCTTGAGCGCAGTCGTGAACACTGAAGCTTTCTTT
CASSLSAVVNTEAFF
>NA|NA|TRBV28|TRBJ1-5
TGTGCCACTTTCGGGGTCCTGAGCAATCAGCCCCAGCATTTT
CATFGVLSNQPQHF
>NA|NA|TRBV5-1|TRBJ1-1
TGCGCCAGCAGCTTGGATGCGGGAGGAACTGAAGCTTTCTTT
CASSLDAGGTEAFF
>NA|TRBD2|TRBV19|TRBJ2-1
TGTGCCAGTAGACGGACTAGCGGGTACAATGAGCAGTTCTTC
CASRRTSGYNEQFF
>NA|TRBD2|TRBV28|TRBJ2-1
TGTGCCAGCGAATCGGGAGGGCCCTACAATGAGCAGTTCTTC
CASESGGPYNEQFF
>NA|NA|TRBV15|TRBJ2-5
TGTGCCACCAGCAGAGATTTAGGCGCCCCCCAAGAGACCCAGTACTTC
CATSRDLGAPQETQYF
>NA|NA|TRBV7-2|TRBJ2-5
TGTGCCAGCAGCTTAGCCTACAAAGAGACCCAGTACTTC
CASSLAYKETQYF
>once|NA|TRBV5-1|TRBJ2-3
TGCGCCAGCAGCTTGGTGGCCGGCACAGATACGCAGTATTTT
CASSLVAGTDTQYF
>NA|NA|TRBV19|TRBJ1-2
TGTGCCAGTAGTATAGATCACGGCAGGAGCAACTATGGCTACACCTTC
CASSIDHGRSNYGYTF
>NA|NA|TRBV6-5|TRBJ1-1
TGTGCCATCAGCGCATCCCAGGGCGGCACTGAAGCTTTCTTT
CAISASQGGTEAFF
>NA|NA|TRBV14|TRBJ1-5
TGTGCCAGCAGCCCCGGAGGGGGCAATCAGCCCCAGCATTTT
CASSPGGGNQPQHF
>NA|NA|TRBV18|TRBJ1-5
TGTGCCAGCTCACCAGGGGAGGATCAGCCCCAGCATTTT
CASSPGEDQPQHF
>NA|TRBD2|TRBV6-1|TRBJ2-3
TGTGCCAGCAGTGATTCAGCCCTAGCGGGAGCCATACCCACAGATACGCAGTATTTT
CASSDSALAGAIPTDTQYF
>NA|TRBD2|TRBV7-7|TRBJ2-5
TGTGCTAGCAGCCTAGCGGCTCAAGAGACCCAGTACTTC
CASSLAAQETQYF
>NA|TRBD2|TRBV7-9|TRBJ2-2
TGTGCCAGCAGCCCTACTAGCGGGAGCTACACCGGGGAGCTGTTTTTT
CASSPTSGSYTGELFF
>NA|TRBD2|TRBV29-1|TRBJ2-7
TGCAGCGTTATTAGCGGGACAACCTACGAGCAGTACTTC
CSVISGTTYEQYF
>NA|NA|TRBV28|TRBJ1-2
TGTGCCAGCAGCCAACCTCCGGGCCTACAAAATCGGGGCTACACCTTC
CASSQPPGLQNRGYTF
>NA|NA|TRBV7-9|TRBJ1-1
TGTGCCAGCAGCTTTACCACAGGGATCTCTGAAGCTTTCTTT
CASSFTTGISEAFF
>NA|TRBD1|TRBV6-5|TRBJ2-7
TGTGCCAGCTCCGGGACAGCCTACGAGCAGTACTTC
CASSGTAYEQYF
>NA|TRBD2|TRBV28|TRBJ2-7
TGTGCCAGCGGGGGGGAAATCGGGAGAAGGCACGAGCAGTACTTC
CASGGEIGRRHEQYF
>NA|NA|TRBV29-1|TRBJ2-2
TGCAGCGTTGAACCCGGGGCCTCGAACACCGGGGAGCTGTTTTTT
CSVEPGASNTGELFF
>NA|NA|TRBV9|TRBJ2-7
TGTGCCAGCAGCGTAGGGGACTCGAGCTCCTACGAGCAGTACTTC
CASSVGDSSSYEQYF
>NA|TRBD2|TRBV28|TRBJ2-7
TGTGCCAGCGGAACCGGGACTAGCGGGTACTACGAGCAGTACTTC
CASGTGTSGYYEQYF
>NA|NA|TRBV28|TRBJ2-3
TGTGCCAGCAGGACAGCGGGTGCTAGCACAGATACGCAGTATTTT
CASRTAGASTDTQYF
>NA|NA|TRBV19|TRBJ1-2
TGTGCCAGTAGTCCGAAAGGGCTCTTCCCGTATGGCTACACCTTC
CASSPKGLFPYGYTF
>NA|NA|TRBV18|TRBJ2-5
TGTGCCAGCTCACCCTCGCCACAAGAGACCCAGTACTTC
CASSPSPQETQYF